These 28 T cell receptor beta chains originate from one sample sequenced in a study of blood T cell repertoires in COVID-19. Only in-frame clones appear in the TCRdb table, and some are missing; sequencing was by immunoSEQ multiplex PCR. The sample shows fewer than 250,000 clones, around 90% of them seen only once. Sequenced input: peripheral blood. The receptors stem from a man in his 60s who had recovered from COVID-19.

This rearrangement joins TRBV7-3 to TRBJ2-1; TRBD2 aligns across 12 bases. CDR1 and CDR2 from the germline V gene are SGHTA and FQGTGA. This CDR3 region has 14 residues. V lost 5 bases, J lost 7 bases, and 3 bases stayed unmatched. Here the CDR3 DNA reads TGTGCCAGCAGCACTGGGACTAGCGGGAATGAGCAGTTCTTC. It codes for CASSTGTSGNEQFF.

The chain is built from TRBV19 and TRBJ2-7, with 7 bases matching TRBD1. Germline CDR1 reads LNHDA; CDR2 reads SQIVND (reference sequence). The CDR3 contains 14 residues. V lost 6 bases and J lost 3; bases outside the gene matches: 8. CDR3 region: CASSETGIDYEQYF. DNA for the CDR3: TGTGCCAGTAGCGAGACAGGGATCGACTACGAGCAGTACTTC.

The CDR3 here is CASSQEVARTDTQYF. As DNA, the CDR3 is TGCGCCAGCAGCCAAGAAGTAGCTAGAACAGATACGCAGTATTTT. The genes are TRBV4-1 and TRBJ2-3; D remains unclear. Germline lookup yields CDR1 MGHRA and CDR2 YSYEKL. V was pared by 0 bases and J by 3 bases, with 10 bases between. CDR3 size: 15 residues.

The chain uses TRBV19 and TRBJ1-2, with 11 bases aligning to TRBD1. The CDR3 runs 14 residues. The germline gives CDR1 LNHDA, CDR2 SQIVND (reference sequence). With V trimmed by 4 bases and J by 12 bases, 10 bases remained unmatched. This CDR3 reads CASSTTWTGGWHTF. In DNA form, the CDR3 reads TGTGCCAGTAGTACAACTTGGACAGGGGGCTGGCACACCTTC.

This clone was counted between two and nine times. The chain uses TRBV28 and TRBJ2-1; 8 positions match TRBD1. Germline trimming cut 8 bases from V and 2 bases from J; bases unmatched to any gene: 2. Germline CDR1 reads MDHEN; CDR2 reads SYDVKM. The CDR3 sequence is 13 residues long. The CDR3, as DNA: TGTGCCAGCTCGGGACAGGCCTACAATGAGCAGTTCTTC. It yields the protein CASSGQAYNEQFF.

The chain combines TRBV18 with TRBJ1-1; TRBD1 matches 8 bases. CDR3 size: 13 residues. CDR1 is KGHSH and CDR2 is LQKENI in the germline V gene. The V and J ends lost 3 bases and 7 bases, in that order; junction bases with no gene match: 4. DNA for the CDR3: TGTGCCAGCTCACCTCGAACAGGGGGTGAAGCTTTCTTT. It codes for CASSPRTGGEAFF.

The gene calls are TRBV7-2 and TRBJ2-1, with D tentatively TRBD1 (5 bases). Germline V gene sequence: CDR1 SGHTA, CDR2 FQGNSA. This CDR3 region has 15 residues. With 3 bases removed from V and 2 bases from J, the gap between germline ends came to 11 bases. The CDR3 is CASSFDRLTYNEQFF. CDR3 coding DNA: TGTGCCAGCAGCTTTGACAGACTCACCTACAATGAGCAGTTCTTC.

This sequence joins TRBV20-1 and TRBJ1-1, with D unclear. In germline, CDR1 is DFQATT, CDR2 SNEGSKA (reference sequence). The V end was cut by 3 bases, the J end by 4 bases, with 6 bases between. The CDR3 totals 11 residues. CDR3: CSASGLTEAFF. CDR3 sequence (DNA): TGCAGTGCTAGTGGACTCACTGAAGCTTTCTTT.

The CDR3 nucleotides read TGTGCCAGCAGGATTGGGACAGGGTCCTACGAGCAGTACTTC. It encodes CASRIGTGSYEQYF. This chain connects TRBV6-5 to TRBJ2-7, with 9 positions matching TRBD1. J was trimmed by 1 base and V by 6 bases; bases with no gene match: 4. Germline loops: CDR1 MNHEY, CDR2 SVGAGI. There are 14 residues in the CDR3.

The V gene is TRBV27, the J gene TRBJ1-2; 8 bases are a match to TRBD1. Germline V lookup: CDR1 MNHEY, CDR2 SMNVEV (reference sequence). V was pared by 5 bases and J by 5 bases, with 10 bases of the junction left unmatched. The CDR3 is made up of 15 amino acids. The CDR3 loop is CASSASETGVYGYTF. CDR3 nucleotide sequence: TGTGCCAGCAGTGCTTCCGAGACAGGGGTTTATGGCTACACCTTC.

The J gene is TRBJ2-5, the V gene TRBV10-3, with TRBD2 identical over 9 bases. In germline, CDR1 is ENHRY, CDR2 SYGVKD. Losses at the gene ends were 2 bases for V and 4 bases for J; bases not matched to a gene: 5. The CDR3 extends over 15 amino acids. Here the CDR3 reads CAISEASGIGETQYF. CDR3 sequence (DNA): TGTGCCATCAGTGAGGCTAGCGGGATAGGAGAGACCCAGTACTTC.

The rearrangement joins TRBV5-4 to TRBJ2-1; D not resolved. From germline, CDR1 is SGHNT and CDR2 YYREEE (reference sequence). Trimming took 4 bases from V and 2 from J, leaving 10 bases between them. The CDR3 is 14 residues long. The CDR3 loop reads CASSARGTYNEQFF. The CDR3 coding sequence is TGTGCCAGCAGCGCCAGAGGAACCTACAATGAGCAGTTCTTC.

This chain connects TRBV15 to TRBJ1-1, with D tentatively TRBD1 (5 bases). The CDR3 is made up of 12 amino acids. Germline values: CDR1 LNHNV, CDR2 YYDKDF (reference sequence). V gave up 4 bases and J gave up 11 bases, with 14 bases separating them. The CDR3 sequence is CATSIAGDEAFF. For the CDR3, the DNA is TGTGCCACCAGCATCGCGGGGGATGAGGCTTTCTTT.

A remark on this clone: This specimen includes other DNA sequences encoding the same CDR3. The chain uses TRBV3-1 (or the pseudogene TRBV3-2) and TRBJ2-7; a weak D match, TRBD1 (6 bases). With 6 bases removed from V and 0 bases from J, the gap between germline ends came to 12 bases. CDR1 is LGHDT, CDR2 YNNKEL, per germline (reference sequence). The CDR3 contains 14 residues. The CDR3, as DNA: TGTGCCAGCAGGAGCAGGGGCTCCTCCTACGAGCAGTACTTC. Its protein is CASRSRGSSYEQYF.

This chain joins TRBV4-3 and TRBJ1-2; no clear D. CDR1 and CDR2 (germline): LGHNA, YSLEER. V shed 1 base and J shed 3 bases, with 9 bases lying between them. This CDR3 has 14 residues. In nucleotides, the CDR3 is TGCGCCAGCAGCCAAGTCGGGTGGGACTATGGCTACACCTTC. It specifies CASSQVGWDYGYTF.

The gene calls are TRBV7-9 and TRBJ1-3, with a weak D call TRBD1 (5 bases). Trimming stripped 3 bases from V and 0 bases from J, with 9 bases between. This CDR3 region has 15 residues. The V gene's germline CDR1 is SEHNR and CDR2 FQNEAQ (reference sequence). The CDR3 sequence: CASSLRGNSGNTIYF. In DNA, the CDR3 is TGTGCCAGCAGCTTGCGGGGGAACTCTGGAAACACCATATATTTT.

The V call is TRBV7-2, the J call TRBJ1-6; 7 bases are shared with TRBD1. The CDR3 length is 14 residues. Germline CDR1 SGHTA, CDR2 FQGNSA. Germline trimming cut 3 bases from V and 8 bases from J; bases unmatched to any gene: 4. The CDR3 DNA is TGTGCCAGCAGCTTTCGGACAGGAGATTCACCCCTCCACTTT. Protein: CASSFRTGDSPLHF.

This sequence joins TRBV28 and TRBJ2-7; D gene ambiguous. Trimming took 6 bases from V and 0 from J, leaving 12 bases between them. The CDR3 contains 14 residues. Per germline, CDR1 MDHEN and CDR2 SYDVKM. The CDR3: CASRRMGPSYEQYF. As DNA, the CDR3 is TGTGCCAGCAGACGAATGGGCCCCTCCTACGAGCAGTACTTC.

For the CDR3, the DNA is TGTGCCAGCAGAGCGTACGAGCAGTACTTC. It is translated as CASRAYEQYF. V and J are TRBV9 and TRBJ2-7, with unresolved D. This CDR3 is built from 10 residues. The germline gives CDR1 SGDLS, CDR2 YYNGEE. Trimming took off 5 bases at V and 4 bases at J, with 4 bases between the two ends. The variable domain in full, completed from reference TRBV9 and TRBJ2-7, reads DSGVTQTPKHLITATGQRVTLRCSPRSGDLSVYWYQQSLDQGLQFLIQYYNGEERAKGNILERFSAQQFPDLHSELNLSSLELGDSALYFCASRAYEQYFGPGTRLTVT.

In nucleotides, the CDR3 is TGCGCCAGCAGCCCCGGCACGCGGGGGGGAGGCACAGATACGCAGTATTTT. This codes for CASSPGTRGGGTDTQYF. The rearrangement links TRBV5-1 to TRBJ2-3, with TRBD2 identical over 9 bases. The CDR3 runs 17 residues. With V trimmed by 4 bases and J by 1 base, 10 bases remained unmatched. CDR1 and CDR2 (germline): SGHRS, YFSETQ.

This chain joins TRBV19 and TRBJ2-1; maybe TRBD1 (5 bases). The germline V and J ends were trimmed by 1 base and 6 bases, with 7 bases remaining between them. The CDR3 sequence is 13 residues long. Germline CDR1 reads LNHDA; CDR2 reads SQIVND (reference sequence). The CDR3 loop reads CASSIGRVNEQFF. CDR3 coding DNA: TGTGCCAGTAGTATAGGCAGGGTCAATGAGCAGTTCTTC.

The V call is TRBV9, the J call TRBJ2-3; TRBD2 matches 13 bases. The germline V gene encodes CDR1 SGDLS and CDR2 YYNGEE. V shed 4 bases and J 7 bases; nucleotides not matched to a gene: 12. The CDR3 runs to 17 residues. The CDR3 coding sequence is TGTGCCAGCAGCCCCGGACTAGCGGGGGTGGCATTGAATACGCAGTATTTT. It encodes CASSPGLAGVALNTQYF.

The CDR3 here is CASSGTGFQNEQYF. CDR3 DNA sequence: TGTGCCAGCAGCGGTACAGGGTTCCAGAACGAGCAGTACTTC. The chain recombines TRBV27 with TRBJ2-7; D is perhaps TRBD1 (6 bases). V lost 6 bases and J 5 bases, leaving 17 bases between the germline ends. The CDR3 loop spans 14 amino acids. Germline loops: CDR1 MNHEY, CDR2 SMNVEV (reference sequence).

Only one count was recorded for this clone. This rearrangement joins TRBV28 to TRBJ2-2, with 7 bases fitting TRBD1. The junction had 6 bases not matched to a gene; V was cut back by 6 bases and J by 2 bases. This CDR3 spans 15 amino acids. The germline V gene has CDR1 MDHEN and CDR2 SYDVKM. The CDR3 protein is CASRLRQGNTGELFF. The CDR3 bases are TGTGCCAGCAGACTCCGACAGGGAAACACCGGGGAGCTGTTTTTT.

The rearrangement links TRBV7-2 to TRBJ2-7, with TRBD1 identical over 9 bases. In germline, CDR1 is SGHTA, CDR2 FQGNSA. After removal of 4 bases from V and 4 bases from J, the junction contained 5 bases not matched to a gene. The CDR3 contains 14 residues. This chain's CDR3 is CASSYKTGGYEQYF. The DNA for the CDR3 is TGTGCCAGCAGCTATAAGACAGGGGGATACGAGCAGTACTTC.

Notes on this clone: Other DNA sequences in this specimen translate into the identical CDR3. This chain uses TRBV5-1 with TRBJ1-6; 11 positions match TRBD1. The CDR3 loop spans 15 amino acids. The germline gives CDR1 SGHRS, CDR2 YFSETQ. Trimming at V came to 4 bases and at J to 7 bases, leaving 4 bases not matched to a gene. The CDR3 DNA reads as TGCGCCAGCAGCCTAGGGACAGGGGGGAATTCACCCCTCCACTTT. It yields the protein CASSLGTGGNSPLHF.

This chain links TRBV5-1 with TRBJ1-1, with 9 bases lining up with TRBD1. Germline loops: CDR1 SGHRS, CDR2 YFSETQ. CDR3 length: 14 amino acids. Trimming cost V 4 bases and J 5 bases; bases outside gene matches: 6. CDR3 nucleotides: TGCGCCAGCAGCGGGGGACAGGGTCGGACTGAAGCTTTCTTT. Amino acid sequence: CASSGGQGRTEAFF.

The genes are TRBV5-1 and TRBJ1-4; the D gene is possibly TRBD1 (6 bases). The CDR3 contains 15 residues. V gave up 0 bases and J gave up 3 bases, with 9 bases separating them. Germline V gene sequence: CDR1 SGHRS, CDR2 YFSETQ. The CDR3 nucleotides read TGCGCCAGCAGCTTGGTATCAGGGGCTAATGAAAAACTGTTTTTT. This codes for CASSLVSGANEKLFF.